This is a list of T cell receptor beta chains from one sample in a study of T cells in Graves' hyperthyroidism and ophthalmopathy. TCRdb reanalysed the multiplex PCR reads using MiXCR and keeps one entry per CDR3 protein. The sample has 350,000 or so distinct CDR3 sequences, roughly 15% seen once. Sequences were obtained from blood. Receptor source: a woman aged 30 to 39 with Graves' hyperthyroidism that later progressed to Graves' ophthalmopathy. The CDR3 runs from the conserved cysteine through the conserved F or W. The D gene is left open where the match is weak. Clone size is shown for a subset of rows, as once, few, many or a class of expanded clone.

>few|TRBJ2-3|TRBV20-1|NA
TGCAGTGCTAACACACACGGGGAGGAAGATACGCAGTATTTT
CSANTHGEEDTQYF
>many|TRBJ1-2|TRBV12-3/TRBV12-4|NA
TGTGCCAGCAGTCTCCGACGAGGCGGCTATGGCTACACCTTC
CASSLRRGGYGYTF
>NA|TRBJ2-4|TRBV3-1|TRBD2
TGTGCCAGCAGCCAAGATCTACTAGCGGGACTGGCCAAAAACATTCAGTACTTC
CASSQDLLAGLAKNIQYF
>many|TRBJ2-7|TRBV6-1|TRBD1
TGTGCCAGCACCGATACAGGGGGGAGCTCCTACGAGCAGTACTTC
CASTDTGGSSYEQYF
>NA|TRBJ2-7|TRBV5-6|TRBD1
TGTGCCAGCAGCTTGGAGGGACAGGGCATTTTGGGAAGCTCCTACGAGCAGTACTTC
CASSLEGQGILGSSYEQYF
>NA|TRBJ2-5|TRBV20-1|NA
TGCAGTGCTACGACGGCAGGGGCCCAGTACTTC
CSATTAGAQYF
>NA|TRBJ1-6|TRBV6-1|TRBD1
TGTGCCAGCAGTGAAGCGCTTCAGGACAGGAGAAGACCCCTCCACTTT
CASSEALQDRRRPLHF
>many|TRBJ1-5|TRBV5-1|NA
TGCGCCAGCAGCCCCGGACAGTTCAATCAGCCCCAGCATTTT
CASSPGQFNQPQHF
>few|TRBJ2-5|TRBV2|TRBD2
TGTGCCAGCAGTGAAGCGCCCGGACTAGCGCGGCGGGAGACCCAGTACTTC
CASSEAPGLARRETQYF
>NA|TRBJ1-5|TRBV30|NA
TGTGCCTGGTGTCAGGGATCGAGCAATCAGCCCCAGCATTTT
CAWCQGSSNQPQHF
>many|TRBJ2-7|TRBV20-1|NA
TGCAGTGCTACAACCACAGGGCTATCTCGGGACGAGCAGTACTTC
CSATTTGLSRDEQYF
>few|TRBJ2-7|TRBV29-1|TRBD1
TGCAGCGCTGCCGGGACAGGGAACGAGCAGTACTTC
CSAAGTGNEQYF
>many|TRBJ2-2|TRBV28|TRBD1
TGTGCCAGCAGTTGTATTCCGGGACAGGGATGCACCGGGGAGCTGTTTTTT
CASSCIPGQGCTGELFF
>NA|TRBJ1-1|TRBV10-1|NA
TGCGCCAGCAGCGCCTCCGGGACGGGGAACACTGAAGCTTTCTTT
CASSASGTGNTEAFF
>few|TRBJ2-3|TRBV10-3|NA
TGTGCCATCAGTGAACGGGGAGAGGGTACAGATACGCAGTATTTT
CAISERGEGTDTQYF
>NA|TRBJ1-5|TRBV13|NA
TGTGCCAGCAGCTCAAGCCCTTATAGCAATCAGCCCCAGCATTTT
CASSSSPYSNQPQHF
>many|TRBJ2-2|TRBV11-2|TRBD1
TGTGCCAGCAGCGCCCGGGACAGATTCACCGGGGAGCTGTTTTTT
CASSARDRFTGELFF
>many|TRBJ2-5|TRBV25-1|TRBD2
TGTGCCAGCACCGCTGCCGGGACTAGCGCGTCAAGACTCCAAGAGACCCAGTACTTC
CASTAAGTSASRLQETQYF
>few|TRBJ1-5|TRBV20-1|NA
TGCAGTGCTAGAGATGCGACGAGGCCGGATCAGCCCCAGCATTTT
CSARDATRPDQPQHF
>many|TRBJ2-1|TRBV7-9|TRBD1
TGTGCCAGCAGCTTAGATGCAGGGGGCTTCTACAATGAGCAGTTCTTC
CASSLDAGGFYNEQFF
>many|TRBJ1-4|TRBV25-1|NA
TGTGCCAGCAGTGAACGGCGGGGGGCCTGGGAAAAACTGTTTTTT
CASSERRGAWEKLFF
>few|TRBJ2-3|TRBV5-1|TRBD2
TGCGCCAGCAGCTTTTTGCGGGAGTATGCAGATACGCAGTATTTT
CASSFLREYADTQYF
>many|TRBJ2-1|TRBV7-8|NA
TGTGCCAGCAGCCCATGGGGGCTGGTGGACAATGAGCAGTTCTTC
CASSPWGLVDNEQFF
>NA|TRBJ1-5|TRBV2|NA
TGTGCCAGCAGGAGACTAGCGGGGGGCAATCAGCCCCAGCATTTT
CASRRLAGGNQPQHF